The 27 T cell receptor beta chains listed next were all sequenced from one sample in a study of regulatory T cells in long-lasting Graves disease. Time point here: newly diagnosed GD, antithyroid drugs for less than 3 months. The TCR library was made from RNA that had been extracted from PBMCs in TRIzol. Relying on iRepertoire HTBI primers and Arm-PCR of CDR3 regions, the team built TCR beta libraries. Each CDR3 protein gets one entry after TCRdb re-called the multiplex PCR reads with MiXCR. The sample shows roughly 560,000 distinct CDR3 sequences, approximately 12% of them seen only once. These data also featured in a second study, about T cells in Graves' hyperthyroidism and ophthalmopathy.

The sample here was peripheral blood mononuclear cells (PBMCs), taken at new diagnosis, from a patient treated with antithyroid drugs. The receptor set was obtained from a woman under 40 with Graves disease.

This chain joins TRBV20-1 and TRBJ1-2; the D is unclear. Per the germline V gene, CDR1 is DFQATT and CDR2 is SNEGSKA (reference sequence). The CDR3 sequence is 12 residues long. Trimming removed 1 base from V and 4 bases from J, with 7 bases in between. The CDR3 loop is CSARARAYGYTF. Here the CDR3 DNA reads TGCAGTGCTAGAGCGAGGGCCTATGGCTACACCTTC.

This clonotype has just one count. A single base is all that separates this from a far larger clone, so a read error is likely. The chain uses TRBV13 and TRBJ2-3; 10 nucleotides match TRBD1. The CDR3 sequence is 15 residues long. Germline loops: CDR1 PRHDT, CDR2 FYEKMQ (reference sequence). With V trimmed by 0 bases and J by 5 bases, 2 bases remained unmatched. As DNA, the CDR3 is TGTGCCAGCAGCTTAGGGACAGGGGGCATAGATACGCAGTATTTT. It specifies CASSLGTGGIDTQYF. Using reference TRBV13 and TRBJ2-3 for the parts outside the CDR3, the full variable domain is AAGVIQSPRHLIKEKRETATLKCYPIPRHDTVYWYQQGPGQDPQFLISFYEKMQSDKGSIPDRFSAQQFSDYHSELNMSSLELGDSALYFCASSLGTGGIDTQYFGPGTRLTVL.

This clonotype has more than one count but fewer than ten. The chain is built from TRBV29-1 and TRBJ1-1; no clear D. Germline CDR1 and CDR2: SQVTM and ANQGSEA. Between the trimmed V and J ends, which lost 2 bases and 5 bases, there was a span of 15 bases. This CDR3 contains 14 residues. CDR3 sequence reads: CSVERAGERTEAFF. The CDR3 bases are TGCAGCGTTGAAAGGGCAGGCGAAAGGACTGAAGCTTTCTTT.

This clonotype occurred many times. CDR3 bases: TGCAGTGCAGAAGTAGGCGGGAATTATGGAGATACGCAGTATTTT. This codes for CSAEVGGNYGDTQYF. The genes are TRBV20-1 and TRBJ2-3; the D gene is possibly TRBD2 (6 bases). The V end lost 6 bases, the J end lost 5 bases, and 21 bases lay between the germline ends. The CDR3 sequence is 15 residues long. Germline CDR1 is DFQATT and CDR2 is SNEGSKA (reference sequence).

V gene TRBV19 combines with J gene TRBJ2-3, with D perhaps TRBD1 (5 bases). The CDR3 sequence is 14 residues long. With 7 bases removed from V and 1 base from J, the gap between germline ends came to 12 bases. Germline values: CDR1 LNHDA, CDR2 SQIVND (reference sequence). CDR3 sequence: CASTSLGRTDTQYF. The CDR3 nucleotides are TGTGCCAGTACTTCCTTGGGGCGCACAGATACGCAGTATTTT.

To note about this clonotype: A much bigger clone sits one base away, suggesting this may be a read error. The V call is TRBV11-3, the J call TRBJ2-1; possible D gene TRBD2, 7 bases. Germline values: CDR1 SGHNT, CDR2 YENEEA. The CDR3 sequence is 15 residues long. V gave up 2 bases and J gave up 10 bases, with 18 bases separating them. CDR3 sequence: CASSLQGGGAYEQFF. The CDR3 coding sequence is TGTGCCAGCAGCTTACAGGGAGGGGGGGCCTACGAGCAGTTCTTC.

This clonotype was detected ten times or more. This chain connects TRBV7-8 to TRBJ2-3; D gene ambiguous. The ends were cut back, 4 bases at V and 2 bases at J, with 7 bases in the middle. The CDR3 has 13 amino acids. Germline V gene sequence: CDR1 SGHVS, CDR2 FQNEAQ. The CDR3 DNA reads TGTGCCAGCAGCTCGGAACTCACAGATACGCAGTATTTT. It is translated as CASSSELTDTQYF.

The CDR3 here is CASSQDGGGNTIYF. The CDR3 nucleotides are TGTGCCAGCAGCCAAGATGGCGGGGGAAACACCATATATTTT. The chain couples TRBV4-2 to TRBJ1-3; D ambiguous. The CDR3 loop spans 14 amino acids. Trimming took 0 bases from V and 4 from J, leaving 7 bases between them. Germline V gene sequence: CDR1 LGHNA, CDR2 YNFKEQ.

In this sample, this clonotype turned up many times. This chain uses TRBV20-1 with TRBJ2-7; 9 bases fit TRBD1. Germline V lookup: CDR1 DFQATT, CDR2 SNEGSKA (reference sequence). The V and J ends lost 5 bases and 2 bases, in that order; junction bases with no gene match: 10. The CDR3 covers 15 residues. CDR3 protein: CSAWVGQGSAYEQYF. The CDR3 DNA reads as TGCAGTGCTTGGGTCGGACAGGGGTCGGCCTACGAGCAGTACTTC.

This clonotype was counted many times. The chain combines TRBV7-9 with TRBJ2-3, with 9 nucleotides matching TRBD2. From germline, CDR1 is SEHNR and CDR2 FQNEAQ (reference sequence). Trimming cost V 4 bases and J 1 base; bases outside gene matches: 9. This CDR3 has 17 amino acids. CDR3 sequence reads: CASSSYAGGSGTDTQYF. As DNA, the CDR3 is TGTGCCAGCAGCTCCTACGCGGGAGGGAGCGGCACAGATACGCAGTATTTT. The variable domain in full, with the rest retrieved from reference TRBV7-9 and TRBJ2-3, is DTGVSQNPRHKITKRGQNVTFRCDPISEHNRLYWYRQTLGQGPEFLTYFQNEAQLEKSRLLSDRFSAERPKGSFSTLEIQRTEQGDSAMYLCASSSYAGGSGTDTQYFGPGTRLTVL.

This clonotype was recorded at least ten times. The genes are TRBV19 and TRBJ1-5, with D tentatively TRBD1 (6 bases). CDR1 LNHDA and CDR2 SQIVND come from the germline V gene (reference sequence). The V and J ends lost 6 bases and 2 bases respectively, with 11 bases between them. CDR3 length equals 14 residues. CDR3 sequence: CASRYREGNQPQHF. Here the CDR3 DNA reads TGTGCCAGTAGGTACAGGGAGGGCAATCAGCCCCAGCATTTT. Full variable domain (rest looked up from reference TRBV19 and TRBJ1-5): DGGITQSPKYLFRKEGQNVTLSCEQNLNHDAMYWYRQDPGQGLRLIYYSQIVNDFQKGDIAEGYSVSREKKESFPLTVTSAQKNPTAFYLCASRYREGNQPQHFGDGTRLSIL.

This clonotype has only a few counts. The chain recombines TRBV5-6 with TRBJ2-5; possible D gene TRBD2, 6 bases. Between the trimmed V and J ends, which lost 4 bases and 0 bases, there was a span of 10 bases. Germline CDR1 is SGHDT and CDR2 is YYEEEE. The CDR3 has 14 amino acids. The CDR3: CASSIREYQETQYF. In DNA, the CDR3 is TGTGCCAGCAGCATCCGGGAGTACCAAGAGACCCAGTACTTC.

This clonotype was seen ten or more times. The CDR3, as DNA: TGTGCCAGCAGTGGGAGTACAGAGACCCAGTACTTC. This gives the protein CASSGSTETQYF. V and J are TRBV6-2 or TRBV6-3 and TRBJ2-5; the D gene is possibly TRBD2 (5 bases). V dropped 5 bases and J dropped 4 bases, with 8 bases sitting between them. CDR3 length: 12 residues. Per the germline V gene, CDR1 is MNHEY and CDR2 is SVGEGT.

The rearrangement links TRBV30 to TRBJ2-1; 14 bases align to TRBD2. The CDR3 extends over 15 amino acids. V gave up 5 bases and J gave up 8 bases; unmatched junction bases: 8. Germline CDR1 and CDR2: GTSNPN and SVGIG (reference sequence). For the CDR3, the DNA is TGTGCCTGGGGGACTAGCGGGAGTCAGGCTGATGAGCAGTTCTTC. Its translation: CAWGTSGSQADEQFF.

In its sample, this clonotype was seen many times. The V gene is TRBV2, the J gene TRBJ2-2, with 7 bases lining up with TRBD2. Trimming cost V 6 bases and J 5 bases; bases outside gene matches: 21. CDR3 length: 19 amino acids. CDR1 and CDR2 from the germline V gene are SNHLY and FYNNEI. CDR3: CASRKAPPRGAGDTGELFF. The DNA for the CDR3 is TGTGCCAGCAGGAAAGCCCCTCCGCGTGGTGCGGGAGATACCGGGGAGCTGTTTTTT.

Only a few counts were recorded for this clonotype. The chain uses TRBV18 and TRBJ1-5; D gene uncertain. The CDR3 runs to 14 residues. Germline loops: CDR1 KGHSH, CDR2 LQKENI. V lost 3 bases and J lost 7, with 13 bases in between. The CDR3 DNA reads TGTGCCAGCTCACCGATGGATGGAGTCCAGCCCCAGCATTTT. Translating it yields CASSPMDGVQPQHF.

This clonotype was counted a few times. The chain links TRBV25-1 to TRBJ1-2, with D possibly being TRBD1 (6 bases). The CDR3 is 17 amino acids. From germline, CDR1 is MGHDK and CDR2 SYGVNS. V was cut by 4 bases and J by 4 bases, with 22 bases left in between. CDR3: CASSGDSGGPIFYGYTF. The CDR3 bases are TGTGCCAGCAGTGGGGACTCGGGGGGGCCCATCTTCTATGGCTACACCTTC.

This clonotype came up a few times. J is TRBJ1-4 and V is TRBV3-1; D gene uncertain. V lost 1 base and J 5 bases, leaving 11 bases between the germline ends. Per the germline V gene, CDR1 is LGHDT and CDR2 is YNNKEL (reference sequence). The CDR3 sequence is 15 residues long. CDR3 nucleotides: TGTGCCAGCAGCCAAGGGGGAGGAGCCAATGAAAAACTGTTTTTT. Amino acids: CASSQGGGANEKLFF.

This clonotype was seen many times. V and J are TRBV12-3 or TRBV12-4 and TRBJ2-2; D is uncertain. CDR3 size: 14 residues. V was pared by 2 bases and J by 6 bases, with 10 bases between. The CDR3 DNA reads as TGTGCCAGCAGTTTATCCCCTAGGGCCGGGGAGCTGTTTTTT. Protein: CASSLSPRAGELFF.

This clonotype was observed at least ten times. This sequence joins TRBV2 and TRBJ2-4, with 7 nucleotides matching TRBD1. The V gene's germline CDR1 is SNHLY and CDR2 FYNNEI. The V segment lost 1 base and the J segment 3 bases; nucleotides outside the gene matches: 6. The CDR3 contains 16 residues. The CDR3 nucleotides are TGTGCCAGCAGTGAAGACAGGGGTGAGGGCAAAAACATTCAGTACTTC. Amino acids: CASSEDRGEGKNIQYF.

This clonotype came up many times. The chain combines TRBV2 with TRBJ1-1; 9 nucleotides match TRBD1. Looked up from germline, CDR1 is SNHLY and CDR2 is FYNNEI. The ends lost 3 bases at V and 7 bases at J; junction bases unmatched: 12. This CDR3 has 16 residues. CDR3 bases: TGTGCCAGCAGTGATAACCGGGACAGGGTGGTCCATGAAGCTTTCTTT. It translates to CASSDNRDRVVHEAFF.

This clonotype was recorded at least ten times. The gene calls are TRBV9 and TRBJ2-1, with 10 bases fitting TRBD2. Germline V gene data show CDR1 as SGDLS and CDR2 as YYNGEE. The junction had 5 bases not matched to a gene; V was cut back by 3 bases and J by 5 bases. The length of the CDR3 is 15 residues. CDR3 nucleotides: TGTGCCAGCAGCGCTAGCGGGAGATCCGACAATGAGCAGTTCTTC. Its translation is CASSASGRSDNEQFF.

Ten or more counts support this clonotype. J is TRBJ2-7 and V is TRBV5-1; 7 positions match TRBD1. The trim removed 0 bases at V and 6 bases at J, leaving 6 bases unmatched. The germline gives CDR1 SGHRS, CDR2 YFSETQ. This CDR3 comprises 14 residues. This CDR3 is CASSLVGTEGEQYF. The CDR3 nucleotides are TGCGCCAGCAGCTTGGTGGGGACAGAGGGCGAGCAGTACTTC.

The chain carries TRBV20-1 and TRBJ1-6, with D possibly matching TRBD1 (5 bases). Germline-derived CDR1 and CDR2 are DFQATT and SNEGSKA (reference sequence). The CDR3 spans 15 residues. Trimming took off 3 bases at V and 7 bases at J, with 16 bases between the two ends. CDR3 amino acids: CSASTEWGRNSPLHF. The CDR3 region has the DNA TGCAGTGCTAGTACAGAATGGGGGAGGAATTCACCCCTCCACTTT.

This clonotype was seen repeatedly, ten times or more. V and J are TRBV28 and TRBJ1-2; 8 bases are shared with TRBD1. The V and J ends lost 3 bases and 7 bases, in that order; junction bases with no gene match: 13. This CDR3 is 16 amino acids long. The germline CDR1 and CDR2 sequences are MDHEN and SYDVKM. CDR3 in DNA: TGTGCCAGCAGTTTTGGGATCGTGGTTGGGACAGGTGGCTACACCTTC. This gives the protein CASSFGIVVGTGGYTF.

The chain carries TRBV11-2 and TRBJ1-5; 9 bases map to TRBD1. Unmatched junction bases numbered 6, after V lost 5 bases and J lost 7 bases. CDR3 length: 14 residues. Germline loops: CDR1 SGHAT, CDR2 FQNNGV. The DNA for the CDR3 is TGTGCCAGCAGCCGGGGACAGGGTAGCCAGCCCCAGCATTTT. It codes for CASSRGQGSQPQHF.

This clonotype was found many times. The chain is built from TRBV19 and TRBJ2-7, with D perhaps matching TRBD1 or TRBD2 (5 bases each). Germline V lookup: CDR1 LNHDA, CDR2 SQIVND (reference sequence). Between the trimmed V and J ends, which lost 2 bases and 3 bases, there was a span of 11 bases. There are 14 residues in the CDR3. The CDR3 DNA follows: TGTGCCAGTAGTATAATGGGACGGGGCTACGAGCAGTACTTC. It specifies CASSIMGRGYEQYF. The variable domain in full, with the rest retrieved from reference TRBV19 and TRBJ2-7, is DGGITQSPKYLFRKEGQNVTLSCEQNLNHDAMYWYRQDPGQGLRLIYYSQIVNDFQKGDIAEGYSVSREKKESFPLTVTSAQKNPTAFYLCASSIMGRGYEQYFGPGTRLTVT.